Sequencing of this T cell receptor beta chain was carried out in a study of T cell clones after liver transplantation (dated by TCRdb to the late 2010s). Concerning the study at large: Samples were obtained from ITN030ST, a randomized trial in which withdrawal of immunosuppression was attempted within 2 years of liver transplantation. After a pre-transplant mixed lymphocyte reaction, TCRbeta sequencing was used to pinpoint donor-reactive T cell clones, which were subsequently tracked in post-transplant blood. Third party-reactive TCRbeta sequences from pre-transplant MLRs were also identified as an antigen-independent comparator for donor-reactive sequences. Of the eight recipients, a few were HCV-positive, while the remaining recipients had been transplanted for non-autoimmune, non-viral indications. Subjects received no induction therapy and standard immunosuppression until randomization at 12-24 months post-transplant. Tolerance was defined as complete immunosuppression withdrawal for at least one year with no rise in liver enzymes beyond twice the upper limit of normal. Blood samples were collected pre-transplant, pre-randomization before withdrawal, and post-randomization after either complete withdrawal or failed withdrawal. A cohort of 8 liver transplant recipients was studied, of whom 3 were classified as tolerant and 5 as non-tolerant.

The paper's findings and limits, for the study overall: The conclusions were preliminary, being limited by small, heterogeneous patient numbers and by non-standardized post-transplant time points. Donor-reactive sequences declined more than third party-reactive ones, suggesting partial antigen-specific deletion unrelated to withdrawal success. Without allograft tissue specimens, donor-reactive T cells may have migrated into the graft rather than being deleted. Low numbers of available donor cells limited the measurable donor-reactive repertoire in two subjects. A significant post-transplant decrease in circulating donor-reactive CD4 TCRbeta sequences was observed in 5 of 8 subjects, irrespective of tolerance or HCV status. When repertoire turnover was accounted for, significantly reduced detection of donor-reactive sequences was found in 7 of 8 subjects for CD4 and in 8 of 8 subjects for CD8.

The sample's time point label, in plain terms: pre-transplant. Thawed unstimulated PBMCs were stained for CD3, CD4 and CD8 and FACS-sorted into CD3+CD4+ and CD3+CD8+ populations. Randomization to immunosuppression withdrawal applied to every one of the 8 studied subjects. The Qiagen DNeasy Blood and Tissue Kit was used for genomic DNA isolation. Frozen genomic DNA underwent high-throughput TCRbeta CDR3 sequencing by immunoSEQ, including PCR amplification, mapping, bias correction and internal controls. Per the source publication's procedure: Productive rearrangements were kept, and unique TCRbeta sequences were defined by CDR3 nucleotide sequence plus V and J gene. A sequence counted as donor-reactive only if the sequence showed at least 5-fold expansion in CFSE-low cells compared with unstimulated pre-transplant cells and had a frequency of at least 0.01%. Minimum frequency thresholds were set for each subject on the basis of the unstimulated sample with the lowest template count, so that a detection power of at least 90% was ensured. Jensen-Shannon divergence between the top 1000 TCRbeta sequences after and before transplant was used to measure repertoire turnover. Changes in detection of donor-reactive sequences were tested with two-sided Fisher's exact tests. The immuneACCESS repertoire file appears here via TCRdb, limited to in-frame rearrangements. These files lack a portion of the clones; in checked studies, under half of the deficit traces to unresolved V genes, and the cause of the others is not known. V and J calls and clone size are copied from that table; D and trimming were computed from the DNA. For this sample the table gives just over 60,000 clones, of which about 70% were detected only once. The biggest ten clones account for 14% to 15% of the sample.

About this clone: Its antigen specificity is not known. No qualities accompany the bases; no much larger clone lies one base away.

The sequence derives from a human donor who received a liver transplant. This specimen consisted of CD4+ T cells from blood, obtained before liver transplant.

In nucleotide form, the sequence is TGTGCCAGCAGCTTGACAGGGGCTAACTATGGCTACACCTTC. It specifies CASSLTGANYGYTF. The chain is made from TRBV5-6 and TRBJ1-2; 7 junctional bases match TRBD1. After removal of 1 base from V and 0 bases from J, the junction retains 0 bases not matched to a gene. Sequences SGHDT (CDR1) and YYEEEE (CDR2) are obtained from the germline V gene. CDR3 length: 14 amino acids, cysteine to phenylalanine. The only DNA kept is the CDR3, 42 bases in frame from the first base.